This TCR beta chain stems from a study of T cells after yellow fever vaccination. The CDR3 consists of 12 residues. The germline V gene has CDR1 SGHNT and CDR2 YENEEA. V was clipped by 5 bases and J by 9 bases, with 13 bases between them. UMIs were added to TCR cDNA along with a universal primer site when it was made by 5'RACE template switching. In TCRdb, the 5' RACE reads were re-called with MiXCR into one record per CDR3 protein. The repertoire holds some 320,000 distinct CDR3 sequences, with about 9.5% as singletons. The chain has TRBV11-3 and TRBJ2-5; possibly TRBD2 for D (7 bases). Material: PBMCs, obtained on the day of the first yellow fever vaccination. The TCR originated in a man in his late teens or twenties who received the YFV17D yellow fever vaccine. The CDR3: CASSVHGGPQYF. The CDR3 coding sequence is TGTGCCAGCAGCGTCCACGGGGGGCCCCAGTACTTC. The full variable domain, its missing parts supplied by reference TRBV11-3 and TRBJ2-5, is EAGVVQSPRYKIIEKKQPVAFWCNPISGHNTLYWYLQNLGQGPELLIRYENEEAVDDSQLPKDRFSAERLKGVDSTLKIQPAELGDSAVYLCASSVHGGPQYFGPGTRLLVL.